This TCR beta chain was documented in a study of T cell responses to AZD1222 COVID-19 vaccine (dated by TCRdb to the early 2020s). As for the study more broadly: A total of just over 230 trial participants underwent TCR sequencing, of whom under 220 had received two doses of AZD1222 and about 25 had received two doses of the MenACWY control vaccine. Trial participants were enrolled into age subgroups of 18-55, 56-69 and 70-plus years, which contained approximately 150, 30 and 60 TCR-sequenced participants, respectively.

What the research found in general, with its limitations: Epitopes outside the regions mutated in the B.1.351 and B.1.1.7 variants were reportedly recognized by nearly half of the unique spike-specific TCRs. After two AZD1222 doses, both the breadth and the depth of spike-specific TCRs were significantly higher than at day 0 and than in MenACWY recipients. Participants were mostly white British, with more females than males. The authors suggested clonal diversity may have been underestimated. Because no samples from the day 14 peak response were available, repertoires could be characterized only after the peak T cell response. In the small 56-69-year group, the increase in depth fell short of significance, most likely because of low power. Only five to seven AZD1222 recipients were SARS-CoV-2 seropositive at baseline, limiting conclusions about previously exposed vaccinees. CD4 TCRs associated with the vaccine covered the entire spike protein, and the dominant responses were in regions 160-218 and 743-854.

The CDR3 regions of human TCRbeta chains were analyzed by immunosequencing. Concerning the study's data processing: Repertoire TCRs were checked for matches against a reference library of SARS-CoV-2-specific TCRs that had been generated using the MIRA antigen-specificity platform. Breadth was defined as the fraction of unique TCRs that were SARS-CoV-2-associated, and depth was defined as the fraction of total T cells that were SARS-CoV-2-associated. Using the MIRA data, every spike-specific TCR was mapped to the spike region that the TCR reacted to and assigned to either a CD4 or a CD8 class. Log10-transformed breadth and depth values were compared by one-way ANOVA with Sidak's multiple comparisons tests. TCRdb limited this immuneACCESS table to in-frame rearrangements with V and J called. A share of clones is missing; checked studies link under half to unresolved V genes, and the rest is unexplained. V, J and clone size are those of that table, while D and trimming were read from the DNA. Counted in this sample were about 120,000 clones; roughly nine tenths of them appeared once. Jointly, the top ten make up 1.6% of the sample.

The sample's time point, from its label and the paper: about 28 days (+/-7) after the second vaccine dose. AZD1222 recipients given second doses at about 4 weeks or at about 12 weeks were pooled, since spike-specific TCR depth and breadth were not found to differ between the two schedules. Vaccinee samples came from UK trials COV001 and COV002, including a single-blind randomized controlled phase 2/3 trial of AZD1222 (ChAdOx1 nCoV-19) in healthy adults. For TCRbeta chain sequencing, PBMC samples from trial participants were taken at day 0 and at day 28 after the second dose. V is cut by 4 bases and J by 3 bases, and the space between the germline ends is 4 bases. Per the germline V gene, MDHEN is the CDR1 and SYDVKM is the CDR2. The CDR3 contains 12 residues, cysteine and phenylalanine counted. Here the CDR3 DNA is all that survives: 36 bases in frame from base 1. As for this clone: Its antigen is currently not known. Base qualities are missing; no much larger clone stands one base away.

This chain joins TRBV28 to TRBJ1-5, with the D segment identity uncertain. Here the sequenced sample was peripheral blood, taken 28 days after the second AZD1222 dose. The receptor was derived from an adult who received the AZD1222 COVID-19 vaccine. The encoded CDR3 is CASSSTNQPQHF. The bases read TGTGCCAGCAGTTCTACCAATCAGCCCCAGCATTTT.